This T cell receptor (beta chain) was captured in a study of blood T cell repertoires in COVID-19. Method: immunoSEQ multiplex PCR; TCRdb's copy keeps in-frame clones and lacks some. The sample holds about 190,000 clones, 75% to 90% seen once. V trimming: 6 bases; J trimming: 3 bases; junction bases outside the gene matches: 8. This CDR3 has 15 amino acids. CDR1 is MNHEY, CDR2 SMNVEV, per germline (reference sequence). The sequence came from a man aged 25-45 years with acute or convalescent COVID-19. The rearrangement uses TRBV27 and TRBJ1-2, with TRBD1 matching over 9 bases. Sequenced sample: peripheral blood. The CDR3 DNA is TGTGCCAGCAGCTGGACAGGGGACGCCCACTATGGCTACACCTTC. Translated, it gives CASSWTGDAHYGYTF.